This T cell receptor beta chain was recorded in a study of T-cell reconstitution after alpha-beta-depleted transplantation in children. This clonotype was observed many times. A TCRbeta library incorporating unique molecular identifiers was prepared. A single record per CDR3 protein comes from TCRdb applying MiXCR to the PCR reads. The profile shows approximately 210,000 distinct CDR3 sequences, more than 12% of them singletons. Looked up from germline, CDR1 is SGHRS and CDR2 is YFSETQ. The ends lost 0 bases at V and 4 bases at J; junction bases unmatched: 6. This CDR3 has 15 residues. This clonotype was obtained from a human donor who donated a stem cell graft to a child with acute lymphoblastic leukemia. This rearrangement joins TRBV5-1 to TRBJ2-7, with 8 bases fitting TRBD2. Material: PBMCs from the stem cell graft donor, obtained from the stem cell graft. CDR3 coding DNA: TGCGCCAGCAGCTTGGAATCTAGCGGGTATTACGAGCAGTACTTC. As protein: CASSLESSGYYEQYF.